The 12 T cell receptor beta chains in this list originate from one sample, sequenced in a study of regulatory T cells in long-lasting Graves disease. CDR3-region Arm-PCR and iRepertoire HTBI primers produced the TCR beta libraries. TCRdb re-derived calls from the multiplex PCR reads in MiXCR, one entry per CDR3 protein. The sample yields some 600,000 distinct CDR3 sequences, more than 15% seen once. Documented time point: newly diagnosed GD, antithyroid drugs for less than 3 months. There was RNA extracted from PBMCs, and the TCR library was made from it. These data were also reused for a study on T cells in Graves' hyperthyroidism and ophthalmopathy.

The material was peripheral blood mononuclear cells (PBMCs), obtained at new diagnosis, from a patient treated with antithyroid drugs. The receptor set was obtained from a young man with Graves disease.

The V gene is TRBV10-3, the J gene TRBJ2-7; 8 bases align to TRBD2. Per germline, CDR1 ENHRY and CDR2 SYGVKD. With V trimmed by 6 bases and J by 4 bases, 5 bases remained unmatched. This CDR3 contains 13 residues. The CDR3 region is CAISGVAGYEQYF. CDR3 in DNA: TGTGCCATCAGCGGTGTAGCGGGATACGAGCAGTACTTC.

This clonotype was seen at least ten times. The rearrangement uses TRBV4-1 and TRBJ2-7; D ambiguous. The CDR3 has 15 residues. Trimming shortened V by 2 bases and J by 0 bases, and 11 bases separated the two germline ends. CDR1 is MGHRA and CDR2 is YSYEKL in the germline V gene. The CDR3 DNA is TGCGCCAGCAGCCAACTAGTCGAGAGCTCCTACGAGCAGTACTTC. Its translation: CASSQLVESSYEQYF.

The chain uses TRBV5-6 and TRBJ2-5, with D possibly TRBD2 on 6 matching bases. This CDR3 has 17 amino acids. V lost 3 bases, J lost 5 bases, and 23 bases lay in between. Germline CDR1 SGHDT, CDR2 YYEEEE. This chain's CDR3 is CASSSPPASRRGETQYF. CDR3 in DNA: TGTGCCAGCAGCTCCCCCCCGGCTAGTCGGAGGGGCGAGACCCAGTACTTC.

This clonotype was picked up many times. The chain couples TRBV28 to TRBJ2-3; D is possibly TRBD2 (6 bases). There are 16 residues in the CDR3. Per germline, CDR1 MDHEN and CDR2 SYDVKM. V shed 2 bases and J shed 0 bases, with 12 bases lying between them. CDR3 in amino acids: CASSLLASASTDTQYF. CDR3 nucleotide sequence: TGTGCCAGCAGTTTACTTGCTAGCGCTAGCACAGATACGCAGTATTTT. Using reference TRBV28 and TRBJ2-3 for the parts outside the CDR3, the full variable domain is DVKVTQSSRYLVKRTGEKVFLECVQDMDHENMFWYRQDPGLGLRLIYFSYDVKMKEKGDIPEGYSVSREKKERFSLILESASTNQTSMYLCASSLLASASTDTQYFGPGTRLTVL.

This clonotype was picked up many times. The CDR3 spells CASSVLPGQGTDTQYF. DNA of the CDR3: TGTGCCAGCAGCGTTCTCCCGGGACAGGGCACAGATACGCAGTATTTT. The chain has TRBV7-9 and TRBJ2-3; 8 bases line up with TRBD1. Looked up from germline, CDR1 is SEHNR and CDR2 is FQNEAQ (reference sequence). CDR3 length: 16 residues. J gave up 1 base and V 5 bases, and 8 bases lay outside the gene matches.

Ten or more counts support this clonotype. The V and J genes are TRBV12-3 or TRBV12-4 and TRBJ1-5; D is perhaps TRBD1 (5 bases). The V and J ends lost 7 bases and 3 bases respectively, with 13 bases between them. This CDR3 comprises 14 residues. The CDR3 sequence is CASTVGGDNQPQHF. CDR3 sequence (DNA): TGTGCCAGCACCGTGGGGGGGGACAATCAGCCCCAGCATTTT.

The table lists this clonotype with many counts. This CDR3 is CASTAQGGNTQYF. The CDR3 nucleotides are TGTGCCAGCACCGCCCAGGGAGGTAATACGCAGTATTTT. The V call is TRBV27, the J call TRBJ2-3; perhaps TRBD2 as D (6 bases). Trimming removed 7 bases at V and 7 bases at J, with 15 bases between. Germline loops: CDR1 MNHEY, CDR2 SMNVEV (reference sequence). The CDR3 length is 13 residues.

This chain joins TRBV14 and TRBJ2-3, with D unclear. The CDR3 runs to 13 residues. V was pared by 2 bases and J by 14 bases, with 17 bases between. CDR1 and CDR2 from the germline V gene are SGHDN and FVKESK. CDR3 nucleotide sequence: TGTGCCAGCAGCCAATCTGTGGTGGGCCGGTGGTATTTT. It codes for CASSQSVVGRWYF.

The V call is TRBV7-9, the J call TRBJ2-1; no clear D. The ends were cut back, 5 bases at V and 5 bases at J, with 31 bases in the middle. The CDR3 consists of 20 residues. Germline assignment: CDR1 SEHNR and CDR2 FQNEAQ (reference sequence). This CDR3 reads CASSPRFGSGSSLVDNEQFF. In DNA form, the CDR3 reads TGTGCCAGCAGCCCCCGCTTCGGCAGTGGATCCTCTCTCGTGGACAATGAGCAGTTCTTC. Supplemented by reference TRBV7-9 and TRBJ2-1, the full variable domain reads DTGVSQNPRHKITKRGQNVTFRCDPISEHNRLYWYRQTLGQGPEFLTYFQNEAQLEKSRLLSDRFSAERPKGSFSTLEIQRTEQGDSAMYLCASSPRFGSGSSLVDNEQFFGPGTRLTVL.

This clonotype was seen many times. The chain employs TRBV7-9 and TRBJ2-5, with D tentatively TRBD1 (6 bases). The V end was cut by 5 bases, the J end by 1 base, with 14 bases between. This CDR3 comprises 15 residues. Germline values: CDR1 SEHNR, CDR2 FQNEAQ (reference sequence). The DNA of the CDR3 is TGTGCCAGCAGCGATACTCAGGGGTTCCAAGAGACCCAGTACTTC. It yields the protein CASSDTQGFQETQYF.

The rearrangement links TRBV12-3 or TRBV12-4 to TRBJ2-1, with TRBD1 matching over 9 bases. The CDR3 is 14 residues long. V gave up 5 bases and J gave up 5 bases; unmatched junction bases: 4. The CDR3, as DNA: TGTGCCAGCAGTCCTGGACAGGGGAACAATGAGCAGTTCTTC. This gives the protein CASSPGQGNNEQFF.

In this sample, this clonotype turned up many times. This sequence joins TRBV5-1 and TRBJ2-2; D call uncertain. V was pared by 5 bases and J by 1 base, with 9 bases between. CDR3 length: 14 amino acids. Looked up from germline, CDR1 is SGHRS and CDR2 is YFSETQ. CDR3 sequence: CASRKDGNTGELFF. The CDR3 bases are TGCGCCAGCAGAAAGGACGGGAACACCGGGGAGCTGTTTTTT.